This T cell receptor beta chain was sequenced during a study of blood T cell repertoires in COVID-19. Study-wide context: Researchers got acute and convalescent COVID-19 samples from the United States, Italy and Spain. The cDNA or gDNA used as material had been derived from T cells, B-cell-depleted T cells, or PBMCs.

Germline values: CDR1 ENHRY, CDR2 SYGVKD. The junction had 16 bases not matched to a gene; V was cut back by 4 bases and J by 5 bases. This CDR3 spans 18 amino acids. In the original analysis: The assay estimated nucleated cells by amplifying reference gene primers. The table came from immunoSEQ multiplex PCR; TCRdb's copy has only in-frame clones and leaves some out. V, J and clone size are taken as reported in that table, and D and trimming were inferred from the DNA itself. The data contain 100,000 to 150,000 clones, around 83% of them singletons. The rearrangement uses TRBV10-3 and TRBJ2-5; 10 bases are a match to TRBD1. The sequence was obtained from an older man with active or convalescent COVID-19. The sample taken for sequencing was peripheral blood. Here the CDR3 DNA reads TGTGCCATCAGTGCATCACTTTCCGGACAGGGGGAATGGGAGACCCAGTACTTC. Translating it yields CAISASLSGQGEWETQYF.